The subject of this entry is one TCR beta chain. TCRdb used MiXCR to reprocess the 5' RACE reads, holding one entry per CDR3 protein. The sample holds about 690,000 distinct CDR3 sequences, approximately 21% seen once. This CDR3 has 17 amino acids. Trimming left V 3 bases short and J 3 bases short, with 24 bases between. Germline-derived CDR1 and CDR2 are DFQATT and SNEGSKA (reference sequence). This sample is part of a study of identical twins. These same records also appear under a second study, on T cells expressing NK-cell markers. According to that study: TCR beta repertoires came from sorted CD3+CD56+NKG2C+, CD3+CD56+NKG2C- and CD3+CD56-NKG2C+ T cells. Several experiments employed an anti-gamma-delta TCR antibody to confine sorting to alpha-beta TCR T cells. A few of the donors also had these clonotypes leading their CD3+CD56-NKG2C+ fraction.

V gene TRBV20-1 combines with J gene TRBJ2-7; TRBD2 is a possible D gene (5 bases). Sequenced sample: PBMCs. This clonotype originated in a woman aged 18-29 years in good health. CDR3: CSARPEVGEPGFYEQYF. In nucleotides, the CDR3 is TGCAGTGCTAGGCCGGAGGTTGGGGAACCTGGATTCTACGAGCAGTACTTC.